The next 24 T cell receptor beta chains were all read from a single sample in a study of blood T cell repertoires in COVID-19. Assay used: immunoSEQ multiplex PCR; TCRdb lists only in-frame clones, some missing. This sample carries 180,000 or so clones, 75% to 90% of them seen once, and the ten largest clones take around 3%. Sequencing was performed on peripheral blood. All receptors derive from a man aged 60-69 years with acute or convalescent COVID-19.

The chain is built from TRBV5-6 and TRBJ2-7, with unresolved D. The CDR3 runs 13 residues. Deletions cut 2 bases from V and 2 bases from J, with 8 bases between. CDR1 SGHDT and CDR2 YYEEEE come from the germline V gene. This CDR3 reads CASSFMGPYEQYF. In DNA form, the CDR3 reads TGTGCCAGCAGCTTTATGGGCCCCTACGAGCAGTACTTC.

The chain combines TRBV2 with TRBJ2-7; 7 nucleotides agree with TRBD1. Per the germline V gene, CDR1 is SNHLY and CDR2 is FYNNEI. There are 18 residues in the CDR3. V lost 7 bases, J lost 4 bases, and 22 bases stayed unmatched. The CDR3 DNA sequence: TGTGCCAGCATCCGGATGGCTGTCTCAGGGGGACCTCCTTACGAGCAGTACTTC. This gives the protein CASIRMAVSGGPPYEQYF.

The chain has TRBV7-2 and TRBJ1-2; TRBD1 matches at 11 bases. In germline, CDR1 is SGHTA, CDR2 FQGNSA. J gave up 8 bases and V 3 bases, and 11 bases lay outside the gene matches. The CDR3 runs to 16 residues. CDR3 DNA sequence: TGTGCCAGCAGCTTTGCGACCGGGACAGGGGGTCGGGGCTACACCTTC. Protein product: CASSFATGTGGRGYTF.

The chain carries TRBV6-6 and TRBJ2-7, with TRBD1 matching 9 bases. CDR1 and CDR2 (germline): MNHNY, SVGAGI (reference sequence). The CDR3 is 15 residues long. The J segment lost 4 bases and the V segment lost 8 bases, leaving 12 bases of the junction unmatched. In DNA form, the CDR3 reads TGTGCCAGCGTCCCCTCCGGGACAGGGATATACGAGCAGTACTTC. This sequence encodes CASVPSGTGIYEQYF.

The CDR3 region has the DNA TGTGCCAGCAGCCGTGCGGACAGGGGTAATGAAAAACTGTTTTTT. Translating gives CASSRADRGNEKLFF. J is TRBJ1-4 and V is TRBV9; TRBD1 agrees at 9 bases. Germline CDR1 and CDR2: SGDLS and YYNGEE. The CDR3 extends over 15 amino acids. The trim removed 4 bases at V and 4 bases at J, leaving 5 bases unmatched. The variable domain in full, with the rest retrieved from reference TRBV9 and TRBJ1-4, is DSGVTQTPKHLITATGQRVTLRCSPRSGDLSVYWYQQSLDQGLQFLIQYYNGEERAKGNILERFSAQQFPDLHSELNLSSLELGDSALYFCASSRADRGNEKLFFGSGTQLSVL.

This rearrangement joins TRBV12-3 or TRBV12-4 to TRBJ2-1; D is undetermined. This CDR3 comprises 11 residues. V gave up 5 bases and J gave up 10 bases, with 9 bases separating them. CDR3 loop: CASSPANEQFF. CDR3 nucleotides: TGTGCCAGCAGTCCAGCGAACGAGCAGTTCTTC.

The chain recombines TRBV6-6 with TRBJ2-2; 8 bases fit TRBD1. The CDR3 is 13 amino acids. Germline CDR1 MNHNY, CDR2 SVGAGI (reference sequence). The ends lost 11 bases at V and 6 bases at J; junction bases unmatched: 8. This CDR3 reads CAANRGSSGELFF. CDR3 sequence (DNA): TGTGCCGCCAACAGGGGGTCTTCCGGGGAGCTGTTTTTT.

V is TRBV28 and J is TRBJ2-5; 7 bases are shared with TRBD1. The CDR3 sequence is 13 residues long. Germline values: CDR1 MDHEN, CDR2 SYDVKM. V shed 5 bases and J 6 bases; nucleotides not matched to a gene: 6. The CDR3 region has the DNA TGTGCCAGCAGTGGGGGACAGTTGCAGACCCAGTACTTC. Protein product: CASSGGQLQTQYF.

The V and J genes are TRBV9 and TRBJ2-3; 12 bases are a match to TRBD1. The trim removed 0 bases at V and 7 bases at J, leaving 9 bases unmatched. The germline gives CDR1 SGDLS, CDR2 YYNGEE. The CDR3 sequence is 17 residues long. The CDR3 spells CASSVGGGTGGMNTQYF. As DNA, the CDR3 is TGTGCCAGCAGCGTAGGAGGGGGGACAGGGGGCATGAATACGCAGTATTTT.

The table lists this clone with a few counts. V and J are TRBV7-3 and TRBJ2-1; 7 nucleotides line up with TRBD1. Per the germline V gene, CDR1 is SGHTA and CDR2 is FQGTGA. The CDR3 runs to 15 residues. V lost 1 base and J lost 6; bases outside the gene matches: 6. This chain's CDR3 is CASSLNRGLANEQFF. The CDR3 DNA reads as TGTGCCAGCAGCTTAAATAGGGGGCTTGCCAATGAGCAGTTCTTC.

The chain couples TRBV19 to TRBJ1-5; tentative D call: TRBD1 (6 bases). This CDR3 comprises 14 residues. V was shortened by 7 bases and J by 1 base, with 11 bases between the two germline ends. The germline gives CDR1 LNHDA, CDR2 SQIVND (reference sequence). Written as DNA, the CDR3 is TGTGCCAGTACCCCGCAGGGGAGCAATCAGCCCCAGCATTTT. Protein sequence: CASTPQGSNQPQHF.

This clone was detected once. The chain combines TRBV19 with TRBJ1-5; D is ambiguous. CDR1 LNHDA and CDR2 SQIVND come from the germline V gene (reference sequence). The CDR3 contains 14 residues. The V end was cut by 5 bases, the J end by 0 bases, with 8 bases between. The CDR3 nucleotides read TGTGCCAGTAGTCTGCGGTATAGCAATCAGCCCCAGCATTTT. Protein sequence: CASSLRYSNQPQHF. The full variable domain, with the rest looked up from reference TRBV19 and TRBJ1-5, is DGGITQSPKYLFRKEGQNVTLSCEQNLNHDAMYWYRQDPGQGLRLIYYSQIVNDFQKGDIAEGYSVSREKKESFPLTVTSAQKNPTAFYLCASSLRYSNQPQHFGDGTRLSIL.

This chain connects TRBV30 to TRBJ1-1, with D uncertain. Germline CDR1 is GTSNPN and CDR2 is SVGIG (reference sequence). Trimming took off 5 bases at V and 1 base at J, with 11 bases between the two ends. This CDR3 contains 13 residues. CDR3 sequence reads: CAWGSVANTEAFF. The CDR3 bases are TGTGCCTGGGGGTCGGTAGCGAACACTGAAGCTTTCTTT.

The gene calls are TRBV9 and TRBJ2-5; D may be TRBD1 (6 bases). This CDR3 is 16 amino acids long. Trimming pared 0 bases from V and 2 bases from J, leaving 14 bases between. Germline V lookup: CDR1 SGDLS, CDR2 YYNGEE. CDR3 sequence (DNA): TGTGCCAGCAGCGTAGGGCCCAGGACAGTTCAAGAGACCCAGTACTTC. This codes for CASSVGPRTVQETQYF.

This clone was found a few times. V usage is TRBV28 and J usage is TRBJ1-6; D might be TRBD1 (6 bases). The germline V gene encodes CDR1 MDHEN and CDR2 SYDVKM. The CDR3 runs to 16 residues. V lost 3 bases and J 9 bases, leaving 18 bases between the germline ends. The CDR3 loop is CASSFPQGRGGSPLHF. CDR3 in DNA: TGTGCCAGCAGTTTCCCCCAGGGGAGGGGAGGTTCACCCCTCCACTTT. The full variable domain, completed using reference TRBV28 and TRBJ1-6, is DVKVTQSSRYLVKRTGEKVFLECVQDMDHENMFWYRQDPGLGLRLIYFSYDVKMKEKGDIPEGYSVSREKKERFSLILESASTNQTSMYLCASSFPQGRGGSPLHFGNGTRLTVT.

The chain recombines TRBV20-1 with TRBJ1-2; possible D gene TRBD1, 6 bases. The CDR3 is 13 amino acids. V lost 3 bases and J 8 bases, leaving 16 bases between the germline ends. The germline V gene encodes CDR1 DFQATT and CDR2 SNEGSKA (reference sequence). CDR3 sequence (DNA): TGCAGTGCTAGTACACAGGGTTTAAGGGGCTACACCTTC. Its protein is CSASTQGLRGYTF.

A single count supports this clone. CDR3 nucleotide sequence: TGTGCCAGCAGCTTTCCCCCCGGGACTAGCGGCACAGATACGCAGTATTTT. Translating gives CASSFPPGTSGTDTQYF. This sequence joins TRBV7-9 and TRBJ2-3; 10 positions match TRBD2. The V gene's germline CDR1 is SEHNR and CDR2 FQNEAQ (reference sequence). After removal of 3 bases from V and 1 base from J, the junction contained 7 bases not matched to a gene. The length of the CDR3 is 17 residues.

This chain joins TRBV7-9 and TRBJ2-4, with TRBD2 as a possible D gene (5 bases). Germline CDR1 is SEHNR and CDR2 is FQNEAQ (reference sequence). Trimming left V 5 bases short and J 3 bases short, with 14 bases between. CDR3 length equals 15 residues. Here the CDR3 reads CASSRLGVGKNIQYF. CDR3 sequence (DNA): TGTGCCAGCAGCCGTTTGGGAGTAGGCAAAAACATTCAGTACTTC.

In this sample, this clone turned up once. The chain employs TRBV24-1 and TRBJ2-2; 9 bases align to TRBD1. Unmatched junction bases numbered 4, after V lost 0 bases and J lost 6 bases. This CDR3 comprises 16 residues. The germline CDR1 and CDR2 sequences are KGHDR and SFDVKD. For the CDR3, the DNA is TGTGCCACCAGTGATTTGTCTACAGGGGGCTCCGGGGAGCTGTTTTTT. This encodes CATSDLSTGGSGELFF.

This chain connects TRBV30 to TRBJ1-2, with D possibly matching TRBD1 (6 bases). Germline V CDR1 and CDR2: GTSNPN, SVGIG (reference sequence). This CDR3 has 13 amino acids. Trimming removed 0 bases from V and 6 bases from J, with 11 bases in between. CDR3 nucleotides: TGTGCCTGGAGTGTACAGGGTTTTCATGGCTACACCTTC. Amino acid sequence: CAWSVQGFHGYTF. The entire variable domain, with the rest obtained from reference TRBV30 and TRBJ1-2, is as follows: SQTIHQWPATLVQPVGSPLSLECTVEGTSNPNLYWYRQAAGRGLQLLFYSVGIGQISSEVPQNLSASRPQDRQFILSSKKLLLSDSGFYLCAWSVQGFHGYTFGSGTRLTVV.

V gene TRBV4-2 combines with J gene TRBJ1-2; maybe TRBD1 (6 bases). Trimming cost V 1 base and J 7 bases, with 13 bases left between them. Germline assignment: CDR1 LGHNA and CDR2 YNFKEQ. CDR3 size: 14 residues. The DNA of the CDR3 is TGTGCCAGCAGCCAAGCGGGCGCAGGGGCTGGCTACACCTTC. This encodes CASSQAGAGAGYTF.

The V gene is TRBV30, the J gene TRBJ2-1; TRBD2 matches 8 bases. This CDR3 has 14 residues. V lost 8 bases and J lost 4; bases outside the gene matches: 10. CDR1 and CDR2 from the germline V gene are GTSNPN and SVGIG (reference sequence). Written as DNA, the CDR3 is TGTGCCACGGTTGGGACTAGAAATTACAATGAGCAGTTCTTC. Translation: CATVGTRNYNEQFF.

The CDR3 sequence is CASSRDEGQGARQPQHF. For the CDR3, the DNA is TGTGCCAGCAGTAGAGATGAGGGACAGGGGGCGCGTCAGCCCCAGCATTTT. The chain combines TRBV28 with TRBJ1-5; 12 positions agree with TRBD1. This CDR3 contains 17 residues. V was pared by 5 bases and J by 6 bases, with 11 bases of the junction left unmatched. Germline values: CDR1 MDHEN, CDR2 SYDVKM.

This clone has just one count. V gene TRBV6-5 combines with J gene TRBJ2-3, with a possible D match to TRBD2 (5 bases). The CDR3 spans 15 residues. Per germline, CDR1 MNHEY and CDR2 SVGAGI. V lost 5 bases and J lost 3, with 15 bases in between. CDR3 nucleotides: TGTGCCAGCAGTAGTTGGAGCGGAGAGACAGATACGCAGTATTTT. Residues: CASSSWSGETDTQYF.